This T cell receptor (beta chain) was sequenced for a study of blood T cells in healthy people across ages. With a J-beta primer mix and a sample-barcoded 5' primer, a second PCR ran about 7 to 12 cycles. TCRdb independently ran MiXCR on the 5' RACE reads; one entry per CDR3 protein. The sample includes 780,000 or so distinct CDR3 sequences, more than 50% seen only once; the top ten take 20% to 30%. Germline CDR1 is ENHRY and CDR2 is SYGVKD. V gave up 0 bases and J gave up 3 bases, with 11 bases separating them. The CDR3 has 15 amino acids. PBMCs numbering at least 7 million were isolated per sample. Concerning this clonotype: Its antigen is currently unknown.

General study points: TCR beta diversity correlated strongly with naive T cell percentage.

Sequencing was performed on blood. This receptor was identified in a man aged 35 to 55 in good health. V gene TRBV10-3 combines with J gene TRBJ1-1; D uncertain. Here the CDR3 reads CAISESAASYTEAFF. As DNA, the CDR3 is TGTGCCATCAGTGAGTCGGCAGCTTCTTACACTGAAGCTTTCTTT.